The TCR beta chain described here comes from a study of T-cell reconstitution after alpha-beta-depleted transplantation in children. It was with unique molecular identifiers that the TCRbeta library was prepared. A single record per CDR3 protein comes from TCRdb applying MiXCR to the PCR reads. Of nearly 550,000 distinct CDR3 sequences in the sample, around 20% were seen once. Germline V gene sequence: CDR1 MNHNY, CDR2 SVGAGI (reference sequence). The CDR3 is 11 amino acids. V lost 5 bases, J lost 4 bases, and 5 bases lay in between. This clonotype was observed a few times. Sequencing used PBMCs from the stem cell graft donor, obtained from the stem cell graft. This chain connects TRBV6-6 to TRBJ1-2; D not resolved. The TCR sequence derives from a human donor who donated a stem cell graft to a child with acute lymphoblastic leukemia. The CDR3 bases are TGTGCCAGCAGTGATACCTATGGCTACACCTTC. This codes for CASSDTYGYTF.